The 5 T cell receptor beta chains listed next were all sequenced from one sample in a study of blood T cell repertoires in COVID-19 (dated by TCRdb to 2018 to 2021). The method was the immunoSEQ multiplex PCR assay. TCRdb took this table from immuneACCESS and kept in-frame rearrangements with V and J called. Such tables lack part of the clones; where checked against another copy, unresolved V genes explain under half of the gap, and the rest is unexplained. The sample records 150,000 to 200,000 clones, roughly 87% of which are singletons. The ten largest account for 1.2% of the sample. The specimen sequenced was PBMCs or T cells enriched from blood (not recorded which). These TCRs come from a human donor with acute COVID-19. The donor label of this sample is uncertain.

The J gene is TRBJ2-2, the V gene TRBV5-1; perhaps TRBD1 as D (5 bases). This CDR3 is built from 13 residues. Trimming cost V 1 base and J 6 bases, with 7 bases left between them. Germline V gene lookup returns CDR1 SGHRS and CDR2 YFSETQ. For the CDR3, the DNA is TGCGCCAGCAGCTTGACAGGTCCCGGGGAGCTGTTTTTT. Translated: CASSLTGPGELFF.

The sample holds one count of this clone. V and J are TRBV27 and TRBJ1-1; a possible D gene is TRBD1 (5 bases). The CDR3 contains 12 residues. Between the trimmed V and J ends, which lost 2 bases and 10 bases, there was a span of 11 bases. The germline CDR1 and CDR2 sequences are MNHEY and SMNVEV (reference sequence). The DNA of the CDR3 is TGTGCCAGCAGTTTAAGGGGCGGGGGAGCTTTCTTT. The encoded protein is CASSLRGGGAFF.

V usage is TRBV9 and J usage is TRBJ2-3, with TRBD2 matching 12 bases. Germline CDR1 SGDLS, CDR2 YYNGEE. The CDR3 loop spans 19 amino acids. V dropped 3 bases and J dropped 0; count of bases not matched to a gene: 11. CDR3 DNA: TGTGCCAGCAGCGCTCTAGCGGGGGGGCAGCTGAAAAGCACAGATACGCAGTATTTT. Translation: CASSALAGGQLKSTDTQYF.

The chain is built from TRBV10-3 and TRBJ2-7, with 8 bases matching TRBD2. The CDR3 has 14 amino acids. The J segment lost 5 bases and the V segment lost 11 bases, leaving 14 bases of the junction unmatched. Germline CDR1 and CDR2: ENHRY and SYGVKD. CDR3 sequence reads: CAASPRLASHEQYF. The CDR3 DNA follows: TGTGCCGCCTCTCCGAGACTAGCGAGCCACGAGCAGTACTTC.

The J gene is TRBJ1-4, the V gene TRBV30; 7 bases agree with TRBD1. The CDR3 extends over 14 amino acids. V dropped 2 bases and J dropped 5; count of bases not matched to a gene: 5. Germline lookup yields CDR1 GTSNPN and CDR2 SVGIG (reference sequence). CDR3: CAWSSGTENEKLFF. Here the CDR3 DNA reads TGTGCCTGGAGTTCCGGGACAGAAAATGAAAAACTGTTTTTT.